The 25 T cell receptor beta chains below come from one sample, sequenced in a study of neoadjuvant nivolumab and ipilimumab in lung cancer. Sequencing used immunoSEQ multiplex PCR; TCRdb keeps in-frame clones, though not all of them. This table has roughly 49,000 clones, 80% to 90% appearing once. This sample comprised blood, obtained before neoadjuvant nivolumab, alone or with ipilimumab. Source of these receptors: an adult with non-small cell lung cancer. Some clones in this sample may be carry-over from other donors' samples.

The chain uses TRBV11-2 and TRBJ1-3, with D uncertain. This CDR3 has 15 amino acids. Per the germline V gene, CDR1 is SGHAT and CDR2 is FQNNGV. Trimming removed 3 bases at V and 0 bases at J, with 9 bases between. Written as DNA, the CDR3 is TGTGCCAGCAGCTTCCGGGGAGGCTCTGGAAACACCATATATTTT. Protein product: CASSFRGGSGNTIYF.

V gene TRBV9 combines with J gene TRBJ2-5; 7 bases map to TRBD2. V shed 0 bases and J 4 bases; nucleotides not matched to a gene: 3. CDR1 is SGDLS, CDR2 YYNGEE, per germline. This CDR3 has 14 residues. The CDR3 DNA reads TGTGCCAGCAGCGTAGGGGGAGGGCGAGAGACCCAGTACTTC. It yields the protein CASSVGGGRETQYF.

The genes are TRBV5-4 and TRBJ2-2; TRBD2 matches at 7 bases. The CDR3 has 18 residues. Per germline, CDR1 SGHNT and CDR2 YYREEE (reference sequence). With 1 base clipped from V and 0 bases from J, the junction kept 9 bases outside the gene matches. This chain's CDR3 is CASSLRLAENANTGELFF. The CDR3 DNA follows: TGTGCCAGCAGCTTGAGGCTAGCGGAAAATGCGAACACCGGGGAGCTGTTTTTT.

This clone was seen more than once but under ten times. The rearrangement uses TRBV5-1 and TRBJ2-7, with unresolved D. CDR3 length: 11 amino acids. Germline CDR1 is SGHRS and CDR2 is YFSETQ. V lost 0 bases to trimming and J lost 4 bases, with 2 bases between them. CDR3 region: CASSLEYEQYF. In DNA form, the CDR3 reads TGCGCCAGCAGCTTGGAGTACGAGCAGTACTTC.

This chain connects TRBV5-1 to TRBJ2-1; 12 positions match TRBD2. V dropped 4 bases and J dropped 4; count of bases not matched to a gene: 9. Germline V gene lookup returns CDR1 SGHRS and CDR2 YFSETQ. The CDR3 length is 17 residues. The CDR3, as DNA: TGCGCCAGCAGCCCAGGACTAGCGGGGCTTTATTACAATGAGCAGTTCTTC. As protein: CASSPGLAGLYYNEQFF.

This rearrangement joins TRBV29-1 to TRBJ2-3; D is perhaps TRBD1 or TRBD2 (5 bases each). This CDR3 is 14 amino acids long. V shed 5 bases and J shed 2 bases, with 14 bases lying between them. Germline V gene sequence: CDR1 SQVTM, CDR2 ANQGSEA. The chain's CDR3 is CSVRGRTLTDTQYF. CDR3 coding DNA: TGCAGCGTTAGGGGTAGGACTCTCACAGATACGCAGTATTTT.

The sample holds a few counts of this clone. This chain joins TRBV7-2 and TRBJ1-2, with D hard to call. This CDR3 region has 11 residues. From germline, CDR1 is SGHTA and CDR2 FQGNSA. Trimming stripped 6 bases from V and 5 bases from J, with 7 bases between. In DNA form, the CDR3 reads TGTGCCAGCAGTCCGGCATATGGCTACACCTTC. The encoded protein is CASSPAYGYTF.

The chain recombines TRBV13 with TRBJ2-7; D gene unclear. CDR1 PRHDT and CDR2 FYEKMQ come from the germline V gene (reference sequence). Trimming removed 7 bases from V and 3 bases from J, with 16 bases in between. This CDR3 comprises 14 residues. The CDR3 spells CASTLGPQSYEQYF. The DNA of the CDR3 is TGTGCCAGCACCTTGGGTCCGCAAAGCTACGAGCAGTACTTC.

The CDR3 nucleotides read TGTGCCACCAGCAGAGAGTGGCCTAGCGGGGGGTTGGGGACCGGGGAGCTGTTTTTT. It encodes CATSREWPSGGLGTGELFF. The V and J genes are TRBV15 and TRBJ2-2; the match to TRBD2 covers 11 bases. The CDR3 has 19 residues. In germline, CDR1 is LNHNV, CDR2 YYDKDF (reference sequence). V lost 0 bases, J lost 5 bases, and 11 bases stayed unmatched.

The V call is TRBV9, the J call TRBJ2-3, with D hard to call. The germline gives CDR1 SGDLS, CDR2 YYNGEE. V was trimmed by 0 bases and J by 4 bases, leaving 9 bases between them. This CDR3 has 14 residues. CDR3 loop: CASSVEVPPDTQYF. In DNA form, the CDR3 reads TGTGCCAGCAGCGTAGAGGTCCCCCCAGATACGCAGTATTTT.

This sequence joins TRBV18 and TRBJ2-3; no definite D call. CDR1 and CDR2 from the germline V gene are KGHSH and LQKENI. V shed 3 bases and J shed 4 bases, with 8 bases lying between them. This CDR3 has 13 amino acids. In DNA form, the CDR3 reads TGTGCCAGCTCACCGGCTCATTCAGATACGCAGTATTTT. Amino acid sequence: CASSPAHSDTQYF.

The chain carries TRBV6-5 and TRBJ2-1, with unresolved D. V was shortened by 2 bases and J by 0 bases, with 8 bases between the two germline ends. The CDR3 has 15 amino acids. The germline gives CDR1 MNHEY, CDR2 SVGAGI. The CDR3 region is CASSYGVNSYNEQFF. The CDR3 nucleotides are TGTGCCAGCAGTTACGGGGTCAACTCCTACAATGAGCAGTTCTTC.

This clone has a single count. This chain connects TRBV4-3 to TRBJ1-5; unclear D gene. The CDR3 extends over 14 amino acids. Germline CDR1 and CDR2: LGHNA and YSLEER. Trimming pared 0 bases from V and 7 bases from J, leaving 10 bases between. The DNA for the CDR3 is TGCGCCAGCAGCCAAGATCGTCAAGGACAGCCCCAGCATTTT. Its protein product is CASSQDRQGQPQHF.

The chain is built from TRBV14 and TRBJ2-1; D remains ambiguous. The CDR3 is 14 amino acids. V was pared by 0 bases and J by 9 bases, with 12 bases between. Germline V gene data show CDR1 as SGHDN and CDR2 as FVKESK. Here the CDR3 DNA reads TGTGCCAGCAGCCAAGATGTGTGGTTCGGTGAGCAGTTCTTC. This sequence encodes CASSQDVWFGEQFF.

V and J are TRBV7-2 and TRBJ2-5; TRBD2 agrees at 11 bases. Germline assignment: CDR1 SGHTA and CDR2 FQGNSA. This CDR3 region has 16 residues. V was clipped by 8 bases and J by 7 bases; unmatched bases: 15. The CDR3 nucleotides read TGTGCCAGCGCTAGTGGACTAGCGGGTCGCTTGGGGACCCAGTACTTC. Protein: CASASGLAGRLGTQYF.

The chain employs TRBV7-9 and TRBJ1-2; perhaps TRBD1 as D (6 bases). Trimming stripped 4 bases from V and 2 bases from J, with 8 bases between. Germline CDR1 and CDR2: SEHNR and FQNEAQ (reference sequence). This CDR3 region has 13 residues. The CDR3 DNA is TGTGCCAGCAGCTCAGGACAGAACTATGGCTACACCTTC. It specifies CASSSGQNYGYTF.

This rearrangement joins TRBV7-9 to TRBJ1-1; D unresolved. Germline assignment: CDR1 SEHNR and CDR2 FQNEAQ (reference sequence). V lost 0 bases and J lost 11, with 13 bases in between. This CDR3 spans 13 amino acids. CDR3 region: CASSLAGRSWAFF. In DNA, the CDR3 is TGTGCCAGCAGCTTAGCGGGCAGGTCATGGGCTTTCTTT.

The genes are TRBV30 and TRBJ2-1; 12 nucleotides align to TRBD2. Germline trimming cut 6 bases from V and 0 bases from J; bases unmatched to any gene: 9. Germline V gives CDR1 GTSNPN, CDR2 SVGIG (reference sequence). There are 17 residues in the CDR3. CDR3 DNA sequence: TGTGCCTGCCGACTAGCGGGGGCCCCGAGCTCCTACAATGAGCAGTTCTTC. Translated, it gives CACRLAGAPSSYNEQFF.

The chain employs TRBV4-1 and TRBJ2-7; 7 positions match TRBD1. J lost 3 bases, V lost 4 bases, and 3 bases had no gene match. The CDR3 contains 13 residues. Germline V gives CDR1 MGHRA, CDR2 YSYEKL. CDR3 amino acids: CASSPRDSYEQYF. The CDR3, as DNA: TGCGCCAGCAGCCCCCGGGACAGCTACGAGCAGTACTTC.

This clone appeared a few times. The V gene is TRBV28, the J gene TRBJ1-2; D remains unclear. Trimming removed 11 bases at V and 5 bases at J, with 21 bases between. The CDR3 runs to 14 residues. Germline values: CDR1 MDHEN, CDR2 SYDVKM. CDR3 amino acids: CAALGPGSDYGYTF. The CDR3 bases are TGTGCCGCGCTGGGTCCGGGGAGCGATTATGGCTACACCTTC.

J is TRBJ1-5 and V is TRBV27; D uncertain. This CDR3 spans 14 amino acids. Trimming took 3 bases from V and 1 from J, leaving 7 bases between them. The V gene's germline CDR1 is MNHEY and CDR2 SMNVEV (reference sequence). CDR3 protein: CASSFSGSNQPQHF. In nucleotides, the CDR3 is TGTGCCAGCAGTTTCTCGGGGAGCAATCAGCCCCAGCATTTT.

The rearrangement joins TRBV7-2 to TRBJ2-7; 7 positions match TRBD2. CDR3 size: 15 residues. Germline CDR1 and CDR2: SGHTA and FQGNSA. Unmatched junction bases numbered 10, after V lost 1 base and J lost 7 bases. CDR3 DNA: TGTGCCAGCAGCTTAGTAGCGGGCGGGCCTGTAGAGCAGTACTTC. It is translated as CASSLVAGGPVEQYF.

This clone was counted between two and nine times. The V and J genes are TRBV11-2 and TRBJ2-3; 10 bases agree with TRBD2. The CDR3 is 13 amino acids. The V and J ends lost 7 bases and 5 bases, in that order; junction bases with no gene match: 3. The germline CDR1 and CDR2 sequences are SGHAT and FQNNGV. The CDR3 bases are TGTGCCAGCATGGTAGCGGGAGGAGATACGCAGTATTTT. Residues: CASMVAGGDTQYF.

The chain combines TRBV5-8 with TRBJ1-2; 10 nucleotides line up with TRBD1. CDR3 size: 13 residues. Germline V lookup: CDR1 SGHTS, CDR2 YDEGEE. The V gene end was trimmed by 5 bases and the J gene end by 4 bases; junction bases not matched to a gene: 2. CDR3 sequence reads: CASSRTGGYGYTF. CDR3 coding DNA: TGTGCCAGCAGTCGGACAGGGGGCTATGGCTACACCTTC.

This rearrangement joins TRBV6-1 to TRBJ2-7; 7 bases line up with TRBD1. After removal of 0 bases from V and 4 bases from J, the junction contained 6 bases not matched to a gene. Germline values: CDR1 MNHNS, CDR2 SASEGT. The CDR3 extends over 15 amino acids. In DNA form, the CDR3 reads TGTGCCAGCAGTGAAGCGTGGGACAGTCAGTACGAGCAGTACTTC. Its protein product is CASSEAWDSQYEQYF.